Following are 26 T cell receptor beta chains from one sample sequenced in a study of shared clonotypes between healthy human individuals. The naive CD8 subset, CD45RO-negative cells positively selected for CCR7, excluded terminally differentiated effector memory CD45RA+ cells. The table came from immunoSEQ multiplex PCR; TCRdb's copy has only in-frame clones and leaves some out. The sample lists 2 million or so clones; approximately 94% were seen once. What was sequenced was naive CD8+ T cells sorted from blood. These receptors were obtained from a young man in good health.

This clone was detected only once. CDR3 in amino acids: CASRPPGGGYEQYF. CDR3 DNA sequence: TGTGCCAGCAGGCCACCCGGCGGGGGATACGAGCAGTACTTC. The V call is TRBV6-1, the J call TRBJ2-7; 7 nucleotides align to TRBD2. The CDR3 consists of 14 residues. Germline CDR1 is MNHNS and CDR2 is SASEGT. Trimming removed 6 bases from V and 4 bases from J; junction bases left unmatched: 9.

V and J are TRBV7-3 and TRBJ2-3; TRBD2 matches at 8 bases. CDR3 length equals 15 residues. Trimming took 5 bases from V and 4 from J; bases not matched to a gene: 8. The germline V gene has CDR1 SGHTA and CDR2 FQGTGA. The CDR3 DNA reads TGTGCCAGCAGCCTTACGGGGGGGCCATCAGATACGCAGTATTTT. Translated, it gives CASSLTGGPSDTQYF.

The J gene is TRBJ1-1, the V gene TRBV27; 10 bases map to TRBD1. CDR1 MNHEY and CDR2 SMNVEV come from the germline V gene (reference sequence). CDR3 size: 16 residues. With 5 bases clipped from V and 1 base from J, the junction kept 7 bases outside the gene matches. The CDR3 DNA reads as TGTGCCAGCAGTCCATGGGACAGGGGACGGAACACTGAAGCTTTCTTT. As protein: CASSPWDRGRNTEAFF.

In this sample, this clone turned up once. V is TRBV4-1 and J is TRBJ2-5; TRBD2 agrees at 7 bases. The germline V gene has CDR1 MGHRA and CDR2 YSYEKL. This CDR3 comprises 18 residues. With 4 bases clipped from V and 2 bases from J, the junction kept 16 bases outside the gene matches. Here the CDR3 reads CASSPGGSGWGAQETQYF. The CDR3 coding sequence is TGCGCCAGCAGCCCCGGGGGGAGCGGGTGGGGAGCACAAGAGACCCAGTACTTC.

This chain links TRBV4-1 with TRBJ2-3, with D unresolved. CDR1 MGHRA and CDR2 YSYEKL come from the germline V gene. The CDR3 consists of 17 residues. Trimming left V 2 bases short and J 2 bases short, with 17 bases between. The CDR3: CASSQRMAPTLTDTQYF. The CDR3 DNA reads as TGCGCCAGCAGCCAAAGAATGGCACCGACCCTCACAGATACGCAGTATTTT.

V usage is TRBV19 and J usage is TRBJ2-7; D might be TRBD1 (6 bases). The CDR3 sequence is 15 residues long. Germline CDR1 reads LNHDA; CDR2 reads SQIVND (reference sequence). Trimming took 6 bases from V and 2 from J, leaving 17 bases between them. In DNA, the CDR3 is TGTGCCAGTAGCCAGACAACAGGGTTACCCTACGAGCAGTACTTC. The encoded protein is CASSQTTGLPYEQYF.

This clone was observed once. This rearrangement joins TRBV4-3 to TRBJ2-5; 12 bases map to TRBD2. Germline trimming cut 0 bases from V and 4 bases from J; bases unmatched to any gene: 3. The CDR3 spans 16 residues. CDR1 is LGHNA and CDR2 is YSLEER in the germline V gene. The CDR3 DNA reads TGCGCCAGCAGCCAAGATAGGGGACTAGCGGGAGAGACCCAGTACTTC. It translates to CASSQDRGLAGETQYF.

The V gene is TRBV9, the J gene TRBJ2-7, with TRBD1 identical over 9 bases. The CDR3 extends over 13 amino acids. Germline lookup yields CDR1 SGDLS and CDR2 YYNGEE. V was clipped by 4 bases and J by 6 bases; unmatched bases: 5. The CDR3 nucleotides read TGTGCCAGCAGCCTAAGGACAGGGGCCGAGCAGTACTTC. Translated, it gives CASSLRTGAEQYF.

The rearrangement uses TRBV13 and TRBJ1-2; D is ambiguous. V dropped 3 bases and J dropped 3 bases, with 8 bases sitting between them. The CDR3 extends over 13 amino acids. Germline values: CDR1 PRHDT, CDR2 FYEKMQ (reference sequence). The DNA for the CDR3 is TGTGCCAGCAGCTTGTCAAATCACTATGGCTACACCTTC. Amino acids: CASSLSNHYGYTF.

The rearrangement uses TRBV6-5 and TRBJ2-7; TRBD1 might be the D (5 bases). Trimming pared 6 bases from V and 3 bases from J, leaving 12 bases between. Germline V gene lookup returns CDR1 MNHEY and CDR2 SVGAGI. CDR3 length: 13 residues. CDR3 sequence (DNA): TGTGCCAGCAGCCAGGGATTCCGCTACGAGCAGTACTTC. Its translation is CASSQGFRYEQYF.

The chain uses TRBV7-9 and TRBJ2-7; a weak D match, TRBD1 (6 bases). V was shortened by 5 bases and J by 2 bases, with 16 bases between the two germline ends. CDR1 is SEHNR and CDR2 is FQNEAQ in the germline V gene (reference sequence). This CDR3 comprises 15 residues. The CDR3 DNA reads as TGTGCCAGCAGCGGGTCCGGGACACCTACCTACGAGCAGTACTTC. It yields the protein CASSGSGTPTYEQYF.

The chain employs TRBV28 and TRBJ1-5, with TRBD1 matching over 10 bases. This CDR3 is built from 15 residues. The germline V gene has CDR1 MDHEN and CDR2 SYDVKM. The trim removed 4 bases at V and 6 bases at J, leaving 6 bases unmatched. CDR3 sequence: CASSSPRDRGQPQHF. CDR3 DNA sequence: TGTGCCAGCAGTTCCCCCCGGGACAGGGGTCAGCCCCAGCATTTT.

The rearrangement joins TRBV6-4 to TRBJ2-1; D possibly matches TRBD1 or TRBD2 (6 bases each). The CDR3 runs to 14 residues. CDR1 is MRHNA and CDR2 is SNTAGT in the germline V gene. The V end was cut by 0 bases, the J end by 9 bases, with 12 bases between. Written as DNA, the CDR3 is TGTGCCAGCAGTGACTCCGGGGGCGCGATTGAGCAGTTCTTC. Protein sequence: CASSDSGGAIEQFF.

Note on this clone: Other DNA sequences in this specimen translate into the identical CDR3. V gene TRBV9 combines with J gene TRBJ1-3, with D hard to call. V was shortened by 4 bases and J by 4 bases, with 6 bases between the two germline ends. The CDR3 contains 12 residues. CDR1 and CDR2 from the germline V gene are SGDLS and YYNGEE. The CDR3 DNA follows: TGTGCCAGCAGCTCTGGCGGAAACACCATATATTTT. Protein: CASSSGGNTIYF. Full variable domain (remainder filled in from reference TRBV9 and TRBJ1-3): DSGVTQTPKHLITATGQRVTLRCSPRSGDLSVYWYQQSLDQGLQFLIQYYNGEERAKGNILERFSAQQFPDLHSELNLSSLELGDSALYFCASSSGGNTIYFGEGSWLTVV.

The CDR3 DNA follows: TGTGCCTGGAGTGTGAGTTTCTATGAAAAACTGTTTTTT. It codes for CAWSVSFYEKLFF. The rearrangement links TRBV30 to TRBJ1-4; no definite D call. V lost 0 bases, J lost 6 bases, and 8 bases lay in between. The CDR3 covers 13 residues. The germline V gene has CDR1 GTSNPN and CDR2 SVGIG (reference sequence).

This clone was seen just once. The chain recombines TRBV9 with TRBJ2-3; tentatively, D is TRBD2 (6 bases). This CDR3 has 16 amino acids. Trimming removed 0 bases at V and 6 bases at J, with 17 bases between. Germline CDR1 is SGDLS and CDR2 is YYNGEE. The CDR3 region is CASSVEGGASGDTQYF. CDR3 coding DNA: TGTGCCAGCAGCGTAGAGGGCGGGGCTTCCGGGGATACGCAGTATTTT.

As to this clone: Other DNA sequences from this sample encode an identical CDR3 as well. The J gene is TRBJ1-3, the V gene TRBV30; 8 nucleotides align to TRBD1. The CDR3 is 15 amino acids. The trim removed 2 bases at V and 3 bases at J, leaving 6 bases unmatched. Germline V gene lookup returns CDR1 GTSNPN and CDR2 SVGIG (reference sequence). The CDR3 DNA reads TGTGCCTGGAGTCCGACAGGGGTTGGTGGAAACACCATATATTTT. The encoded protein is CAWSPTGVGGNTIYF.

On this clone: Other nucleotide sequences in the sample specify the same CDR3. V usage is TRBV6-5 and J usage is TRBJ2-7; D tentatively fits TRBD1 or TRBD2 (5 bases each). Between the trimmed V and J ends, which lost 2 bases and 2 bases, there was a span of 10 bases. The CDR3 totals 14 residues. Germline V gene sequence: CDR1 MNHEY, CDR2 SVGAGI. The CDR3 DNA follows: TGTGCCAGCAGTTACCGGGGCCCTACCTACGAGCAGTACTTC. Encoded protein: CASSYRGPTYEQYF.

The genes are TRBV4-2 and TRBJ2-5; 12 nucleotides align to TRBD2. CDR1 and CDR2 (germline): LGHNA, YNFKEQ. Trimming took 2 bases from V and 5 from J; bases not matched to a gene: 6. The CDR3 spans 16 residues. The DNA of the CDR3 is TGTGCCAGCAGCCAACCTAGCGGGGGGGCCCTGGAGACCCAGTACTTC. This encodes CASSQPSGGALETQYF.

J is TRBJ1-3 and V is TRBV5-4, with TRBD1 identical over 8 bases. The CDR3 loop spans 17 amino acids. Germline CDR1 SGHNT, CDR2 YYREEE (reference sequence). V lost 2 bases and J lost 2; bases outside the gene matches: 9. The CDR3 spells CASSFSRGQGTGNTIYF. The CDR3 coding sequence is TGTGCCAGCAGCTTCAGCCGCGGACAGGGAACTGGAAACACCATATATTTT.

The chain recombines TRBV4-2 with TRBJ1-5, with a tentative D call TRBD1 (6 bases). The ends were cut back, 0 bases at V and 2 bases at J, with 14 bases in the middle. The germline V gene encodes CDR1 LGHNA and CDR2 YNFKEQ. There are 17 residues in the CDR3. The CDR3 coding sequence is TGTGCCAGCAGCCAAGATTGGTCAGGGGAGGGCAATCAGCCCCAGCATTTT. Amino acid sequence: CASSQDWSGEGNQPQHF.

J is TRBJ1-2 and V is TRBV6-5, with 8 nucleotides matching TRBD1. The germline CDR1 and CDR2 sequences are MNHEY and SVGAGI. The CDR3 has 15 residues. V shed 0 bases, J shed 6 bases, and the junction held 6 bases outside the gene matches. CDR3 sequence reads: CASSYSSEQGDGYTF. The CDR3 DNA sequence: TGTGCCAGCAGTTACTCATCGGAACAGGGGGATGGCTACACCTTC.

Of note for this clone: Within the sample, other DNA sequences also encode this same CDR3. The rearrangement uses TRBV6-5 and TRBJ2-5; D call uncertain. The ends were cut back, 7 bases at V and 2 bases at J, with 11 bases in the middle. The CDR3 contains 13 residues. CDR1 is MNHEY and CDR2 is SVGAGI in the germline V gene. CDR3 residues: CASTPGGQETQYF. For the CDR3, the DNA is TGTGCCAGCACCCCAGGTGGTCAAGAGACCCAGTACTTC.

J is TRBJ2-2 and V is TRBV5-4, with 10 bases identical to TRBD1. Germline CDR1 SGHNT, CDR2 YYREEE (reference sequence). Losses at the gene ends were 4 bases for V and 5 bases for J; bases not matched to a gene: 11. This CDR3 is built from 17 residues. DNA for the CDR3: TGTGCCAGCAGCCTCTGGGGGGGACAGGGGTTAACCGGGGAGCTGTTTTTT. Translation gives CASSLWGGQGLTGELFF.

The V gene is TRBV4-1, the J gene TRBJ2-7; TRBD1 or TRBD2 may be the D gene (6 bases each). Germline V gives CDR1 MGHRA, CDR2 YSYEKL. The length of the CDR3 is 18 residues. V lost 1 base and J 2 bases, leaving 21 bases between the germline ends. CDR3 coding DNA: TGCGCCAGCAGCCAAGGCGGGGCTGGCAGGGGTGAACCCTACGAGCAGTACTTC. It translates to CASSQGGAGRGEPYEQYF.

The CDR3 here is CASSLGDSQPQHF. DNA of the CDR3: TGTGCCAGCAGCTTAGGGGACAGCCAGCCCCAGCATTTT. The V call is TRBV7-6, the J call TRBJ1-5, with TRBD1 identical over 7 bases. The J segment lost 7 bases and the V segment lost 1 base, leaving 1 base of the junction unmatched. This CDR3 region has 13 residues. Germline loops: CDR1 SGHVS, CDR2 FNYEAQ.